One sample yielded the 21 T cell receptor beta chains listed below, sequenced in a study of CD8 T cells in ankylosing spondylitis (dated by TCRdb to between 2016 and 2019). The library was made by 5' RACE. Sequencing instrument: Illumina HiSeq 2500. The raw public reads went through TCRdb reprocessing: fastp at Q25, MiXCR clone calling, in-frame beta chains kept. Entries are consolidated by CDR3 protein sequence, retaining the most common genes and DNA. The sample table holds some 150,000 distinct CDR3 sequences, of which about an eighth were seen once. Around 4.1% of the sample is in the top ten clones. The sample comprised blood, either unsorted or a sorted T cell fraction (not recorded which). The origin of the receptors is a female donor with ankylosing spondylitis or in good health (not recorded which).

With regard to this clonotype: This clone may be a read error of a much larger clone one base away. This chain joins TRBV19 and TRBJ1-4; D ambiguous. The CDR3 spans 12 residues. The germline CDR1 and CDR2 sequences are LNHDA and SQIVND (reference sequence). CDR3 sequence (DNA): TGTGCCAGTAGTATACAAGACGGAAAACTGCTTTTT. Protein: CASSIQDGKLLF.

The V and J genes are TRBV18 and TRBJ2-5, with unresolved D. This CDR3 has 12 amino acids. Germline CDR1 and CDR2: KGHSH and LQKENI. Trimming cost V 3 bases and J 6 bases, with 8 bases left between them. For the CDR3, the DNA is TGTGCCAGCTCACCCAAGGGAAAGACCCAGTACTTC. This sequence encodes CASSPKGKTQYF.

This clonotype was recorded many times. The chain is built from TRBV7-2 and TRBJ2-1; possibly TRBD2 for D (6 bases). V dropped 5 bases and J dropped 7 bases, with 21 bases sitting between them. This CDR3 comprises 16 residues. From germline, CDR1 is SGHTA and CDR2 FQGNSA. The CDR3 DNA reads TGTGCCAGCAGCGTCTCGGTCGCTAGCGCTCAGAATGAGCAGTTCTTC. Translated: CASSVSVASAQNEQFF.

The chain is built from TRBV7-3 and TRBJ1-2, with 8 positions matching TRBD1. The CDR3 loop spans 13 amino acids. Germline CDR1 reads SGHTA; CDR2 reads FQGTGA. V shed 5 bases and J 8 bases; nucleotides not matched to a gene: 7. For the CDR3, the DNA is TGTGCCAGCAGCACCGGACAGGGTAAAGGCTACACCTTC. As protein: CASSTGQGKGYTF.

There are many counts of this clonotype. The rearrangement joins TRBV20-1 to TRBJ2-1, with TRBD2 matching 11 bases. Germline V CDR1 and CDR2: DFQATT, SNEGSKA (reference sequence). The CDR3 totals 16 residues. J lost 9 bases, V lost 6 bases, and 16 bases had no gene match. The CDR3 region is CSASRSLAGGQGEQFF. The DNA of the CDR3 is TGCAGTGCATCCAGGTCGCTAGCGGGAGGCCAGGGTGAGCAGTTCTTC.

Many counts were recorded for this clonotype. The chain links TRBV7-9 to TRBJ2-1; D uncertain. CDR1 and CDR2 from the germline V gene are SEHNR and FQNEAQ (reference sequence). V lost 4 bases and J lost 1, with 17 bases in between. The CDR3 totals 17 residues. CDR3 nucleotides: TGTGCCAGCAGCTCGAAACGACCCCCTGCATCCTACAATGAGCAGTTCTTC. It is translated as CASSSKRPPASYNEQFF.

This clonotype was counted ten times or more. V usage is TRBV5-5 and J usage is TRBJ1-2; maybe TRBD1 (5 bases). Germline V gene sequence: CDR1 SGHKS, CDR2 YYEKEE (reference sequence). The CDR3 has 15 amino acids. V was trimmed by 4 bases and J by 0 bases, leaving 13 bases between them. The CDR3 here is CASSQGPEANYGYTF. In nucleotides, the CDR3 is TGTGCCAGCAGCCAGGGCCCTGAAGCTAACTATGGCTACACCTTC.

This clonotype was observed a handful of times. CDR3 residues: CASSPTGADTQYF. As DNA, the CDR3 is TGTGCCAGCAGCCCCACGGGGGCAGATACGCAGTATTTT. The chain uses TRBV7-2 and TRBJ2-3; weak D call: TRBD2 (6 bases). This CDR3 has 13 amino acids. Germline CDR1 and CDR2: SGHTA and FQGNSA. The V end lost 5 bases, the J end lost 4 bases, and 10 bases lay between the germline ends. Supplemented by reference TRBV7-2 and TRBJ2-3, the full variable domain reads GAGVSQSPSNKVTEKGKDVELRCDPISGHTALYWYRQSLGQGLEFLIYFQGNSAPDKSGLPSDRFSAERTGGSVSTLTIQRTQQEDSAVYLCASSPTGADTQYFGPGTRLTVL.

This clonotype occurred many times. The rearrangement joins TRBV5-1 to TRBJ1-3; D remains unclear. The V end lost 4 bases, the J end lost 0 bases, and 11 bases lay between the germline ends. The V gene's germline CDR1 is SGHRS and CDR2 YFSETQ. The CDR3 has 15 amino acids. The CDR3 DNA follows: TGCGCCAGCAGCCTGGACGGGGACTCTGGAAACACCATATATTTT. Its translation: CASSLDGDSGNTIYF.

This clonotype was detected many times. The chain uses TRBV6-1 and TRBJ2-7, with TRBD2 matching over 10 bases. The CDR3 runs to 15 residues. Per the germline V gene, CDR1 is MNHNS and CDR2 is SASEGT. After removal of 6 bases from V and 0 bases from J, the junction contained 5 bases not matched to a gene. DNA of the CDR3: TGTGCCAGCAGCCAACTAGCGGGGAGCTCCTACGAGCAGTACTTC. Translation gives CASSQLAGSSYEQYF.

This clonotype was picked up many times. V gene TRBV7-2 combines with J gene TRBJ1-5; no firm D call. V shed 2 bases and J shed 5 bases, with 10 bases lying between them. The CDR3 sequence is 14 residues long. Germline V gene sequence: CDR1 SGHTA, CDR2 FQGNSA. DNA for the CDR3: TGTGCCAGCAGCTTATTGGGAAGGGATCAGCCCCAGCATTTT. Translating it yields CASSLLGRDQPQHF.

This clonotype was seen many times. CDR3 DNA: TGTGCCAGCTCACCACCGGGTTCGACAGGTTATGGCTACACCTTC. It codes for CASSPPGSTGYGYTF. The V gene is TRBV18, the J gene TRBJ1-2; possibly TRBD1 for D (6 bases). Germline V gene sequence: CDR1 KGHSH, CDR2 LQKENI. The germline V and J ends were trimmed by 0 bases and 5 bases, with 13 bases remaining between them. The CDR3 has 15 amino acids.

This clonotype occurred many times. The CDR3 nucleotides are TGCAGTGCTAGGGGGGGTTACAATGAGCAGTTCTTC. Residues: CSARGGYNEQFF. The gene calls are TRBV20-1 and TRBJ2-1; a weak D match, TRBD2 (6 bases). Trimming took 3 bases from V and 4 from J, leaving 7 bases between them. CDR1 and CDR2 (germline): DFQATT, SNEGSKA (reference sequence). The CDR3 spans 12 residues.

This clonotype was counted at least ten times. J is TRBJ1-3 and V is TRBV20-1, with D unresolved. Per the germline V gene, CDR1 is DFQATT and CDR2 is SNEGSKA (reference sequence). The CDR3 runs to 11 residues. V was cut by 5 bases and J by 4 bases, with 6 bases left in between. The CDR3 DNA sequence: TGCAGTGCTCGTACCGGAAACACCATATATTTT. As protein: CSARTGNTIYF.

In this sample, this clonotype turned up many times. This sequence joins TRBV11-2 and TRBJ2-7; D gene ambiguous. Trimming pared 1 base from V and 2 bases from J, leaving 6 bases between. CDR1 is SGHAT, CDR2 FQNNGV, per germline. This CDR3 spans 13 amino acids. This CDR3 is CASSLVAAYEQYF. CDR3 bases: TGTGCCAGCAGCTTAGTCGCAGCCTACGAGCAGTACTTC.

Many counts were recorded for this clonotype. The CDR3 region has the DNA TGCGCCAGCAGCCAAATCGGCGGGGGCGGAGCAGAGACCCAGTACTTC. Residues: CASSQIGGGGAETQYF. This sequence joins TRBV4-1 and TRBJ2-5; D perhaps matches TRBD2 (7 bases). The germline V gene encodes CDR1 MGHRA and CDR2 YSYEKL. Trimming left V 2 bases short and J 4 bases short, with 17 bases between. There are 16 residues in the CDR3.

At least ten counts were recorded for this clonotype. CDR3 protein: CASSQRRGTPYGYTF. The CDR3 nucleotides are TGTGCCAGCAGCCAGAGAAGGGGAACGCCGTATGGCTACACCTTC. The chain employs TRBV14 and TRBJ1-2; D possibly corresponds to TRBD1 (5 bases). The CDR3 consists of 15 residues. CDR1 is SGHDN and CDR2 is FVKESK in the germline V gene. Trimming removed 3 bases from V and 5 bases from J, with 16 bases in between.

This clonotype was detected ten times or more. The gene calls are TRBV20-1 and TRBJ2-7; no firm D call. The CDR3 covers 13 residues. Germline assignment: CDR1 DFQATT and CDR2 SNEGSKA (reference sequence). Trimming took 1 base from V and 2 from J, leaving 9 bases between them. The CDR3 reads CSARAGGTYEQYF. As DNA, the CDR3 is TGCAGTGCTAGAGCCGGCGGTACCTACGAGCAGTACTTC.

The chain carries TRBV18 and TRBJ1-2; D ambiguous. The V gene's germline CDR1 is KGHSH and CDR2 LQKENI. V was cut by 3 bases and J by 10 bases, with 15 bases left in between. The CDR3 contains 13 residues. The CDR3 bases are TGTGCCAGCTCACCGTCCCAAGGGTCCCACTACACCTTC. Amino acids: CASSPSQGSHYTF.

There are many counts of this clonotype. The chain uses TRBV11-2 and TRBJ2-7; D unresolved. The CDR3 is 12 residues long. V shed 3 bases and J shed 5 bases, with 8 bases lying between them. CDR1 is SGHAT, CDR2 FQNNGV, per germline. CDR3 amino acids: CASSLNRDEQYF. Here the CDR3 DNA reads TGTGCCAGCAGCTTGAATCGGGACGAGCAGTACTTC.

The rearrangement links TRBV12-3 or TRBV12-4 to TRBJ2-1; 9 bases line up with TRBD2. The J segment lost 1 base and the V segment lost 1 base, leaving 2 bases of the junction unmatched. CDR3 length: 16 residues. Here the CDR3 DNA reads TGTGCCAGCAGTTTAGGCGGGGGGGCTTCCTACAATGAGCAGTTCTTC. Its translation: CASSLGGGASYNEQFF.